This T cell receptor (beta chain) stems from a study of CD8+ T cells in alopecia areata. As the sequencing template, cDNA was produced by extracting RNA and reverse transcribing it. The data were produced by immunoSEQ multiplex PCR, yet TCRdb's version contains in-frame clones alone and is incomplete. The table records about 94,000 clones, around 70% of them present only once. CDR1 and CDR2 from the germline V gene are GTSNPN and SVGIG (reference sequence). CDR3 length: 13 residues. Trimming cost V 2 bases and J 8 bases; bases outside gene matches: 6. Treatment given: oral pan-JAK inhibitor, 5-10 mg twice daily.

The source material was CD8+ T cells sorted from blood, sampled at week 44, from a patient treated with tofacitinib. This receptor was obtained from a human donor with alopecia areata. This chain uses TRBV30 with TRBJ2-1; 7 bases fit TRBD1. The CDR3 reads CAWSRGPVDEQFF. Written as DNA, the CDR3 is TGTGCCTGGAGTAGGGGGCCCGTCGATGAGCAGTTCTTC.